The text below deals with one TCR beta chain. The data belong to a study of T cell changes during pregnancy in multiple sclerosis. Germline trimming cut 3 bases from V and 1 base from J; bases unmatched to any gene: 2. There are 14 residues in the CDR3. Germline loops: CDR1 LGHNA, CDR2 YSLEER. TCRdb's table, derived via immunoSEQ multiplex PCR, lists solely in-frame clones and lacks some. The repertoire holds about 47,000 clones, with about 90% as singletons. The chain employs TRBV4-3 and TRBJ1-1, with 7 bases aligning to TRBD1. The sample here was peripheral blood, taken in the first trimester of pregnancy. This TCR was recovered from a female donor with multiple sclerosis, enrolled in a pregnancy study. The CDR3 DNA follows: TGCGCCAGCAGCCATGGGACAGCGAACACTGAAGCTTTCTTT. Residues: CASSHGTANTEAFF.